This T cell receptor beta chain was documented in a study of identical twins. TCRdb analysed the 5' RACE reads with MiXCR anew, one entry per CDR3 protein. The table shows 400,000 to 550,000 distinct CDR3 sequences, with about 20% occurring only once. This CDR3 contains 14 residues. CDR1 is SQVTM, CDR2 ANQGSEA, per germline. V lost 6 bases and J lost 2, with 15 bases in between. This sample was also put to use in a study of T cells expressing NK-cell markers. That work adds: Seven of the eight sequenced donors were classified as HCMV-seropositive, and one was classified as seronegative. Evidence did not settle whether expanded NKG2C+ T cell clones targeted HCMV.

What was sequenced was CD4+ T cells sorted from blood. The V gene is TRBV29-1, the J gene TRBJ2-3; TRBD2 is a possible D gene (6 bases). The receptor's source is a woman between 18 and 29 years old in good health. The CDR3 region is CSVGGLKNTDTQYF. CDR3 sequence (DNA): TGCAGCGTGGGGGGACTGAAAAACACAGATACGCAGTATTTT.